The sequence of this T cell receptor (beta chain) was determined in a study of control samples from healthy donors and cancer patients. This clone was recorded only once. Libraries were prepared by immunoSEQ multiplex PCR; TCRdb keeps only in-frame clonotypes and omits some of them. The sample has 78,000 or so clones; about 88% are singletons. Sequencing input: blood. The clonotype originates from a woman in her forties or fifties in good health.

The CDR3 bases are TGTGCCAGCACTGGGGGTATCTCCTACAATGAGCAGTTCTTC. It translates to CASTGGISYNEQFF. This chain uses TRBV28 with TRBJ2-1; TRBD1 or TRBD2 may be the D gene (5 bases each). Trimming removed 7 bases at V and 0 bases at J, with 10 bases between. This CDR3 comprises 14 residues. CDR1 and CDR2 (germline): MDHEN, SYDVKM.